The 12 T cell receptor beta chains listed next were all sequenced from one sample in a study of radiation and T cells in renal cell carcinoma (dated by TCRdb to the early 2020s). The library came from the immunoSEQ multiplex PCR assay. The immuneACCESS repertoire file appears here via TCRdb, limited to in-frame rearrangements. These files lack a portion of the clones; in checked studies, under half of the deficit traces to unresolved V genes, and the cause of the others is not known. The sample table holds just over 150,000 clones, of which approximately 88% were seen once. The ten largest clones add up to 10% to 15% of the sample. This specimen's time point label, per the study, means: blood 2 weeks post-SBRT. The meaning of the sample's treatment or condition label: 15 Gy SBRT to primary tumor, nephrectomy 4 weeks later. Specimen: blood, collected from a patient whose treatment included radiotherapy and nephrectomy. The receptors stem from a woman between 45 and 60 years old with renal cell carcinoma.

The chain recombines TRBV10-3 with TRBJ2-3; 9 bases align to TRBD1. With V trimmed by 6 bases and J by 7 bases, 8 bases remained unmatched. CDR1 ENHRY and CDR2 SYGVKD come from the germline V gene. CDR3 length equals 14 residues. CDR3 sequence: CAISRDRDDHTQYF. DNA of the CDR3: TGTGCCATCAGCAGGGACAGGGACGATCATACGCAGTATTTT.

The genes are TRBV6-6 and TRBJ1-2; D not resolved. Looked up from germline, CDR1 is MNHNY and CDR2 is SVGAGI (reference sequence). CDR3 length: 13 amino acids. V gave up 4 bases and J gave up 6 bases, with 12 bases separating them. As DNA, the CDR3 is TGTGCCAGCAGTTCCGGGTCCAGAGATGGCTACACCTTC. Translated, it gives CASSSGSRDGYTF.

V usage is TRBV4-1 and J usage is TRBJ2-6, with D hard to call. Germline V gene lookup returns CDR1 MGHRA and CDR2 YSYEKL. Trimming shortened V by 10 bases and J by 1 base, and 17 bases separated the two germline ends. The CDR3 has 16 residues. CDR3 DNA: TGCGCCATCATACATCGTCCTCGGTCTGGGGCCAACGTCCTGACTTTC. Its protein product is CAIIHRPRSGANVLTF.

The chain links TRBV7-2 to TRBJ2-2; the D gene is possibly TRBD1 (6 bases). V lost 5 bases to trimming and J lost 9 bases, with 13 bases between them. Germline lookup yields CDR1 SGHTA and CDR2 FQGNSA. This CDR3 region has 13 residues. Here the CDR3 reads CASSPRGPRELFF. CDR3 in DNA: TGTGCCAGCAGCCCCAGGGGACCCCGGGAGCTGTTTTTT.

The rearrangement uses TRBV7-8 and TRBJ2-5; TRBD2 aligns across 9 bases. CDR1 and CDR2 (germline): SGHVS, FQNEAQ. The ends lost 4 bases at V and 4 bases at J; junction bases unmatched: 10. This CDR3 comprises 16 residues. The CDR3 region is CASSSTSGGKLETQYF. As DNA, the CDR3 is TGTGCCAGCAGCTCGACGAGCGGGGGGAAGCTAGAGACCCAGTACTTC.

The chain has TRBV6-5 and TRBJ1-2; 7 bases align to TRBD1. The trim removed 0 bases at V and 4 bases at J, leaving 2 bases unmatched. Germline loops: CDR1 MNHEY, CDR2 SVGAGI. There are 14 residues in the CDR3. The CDR3 DNA reads as TGTGCCAGCAGTTACTCGACAGGGACCTATGGCTACACCTTC. Its translation is CASSYSTGTYGYTF.

This chain uses TRBV19 with TRBJ1-4; perhaps TRBD1 as D (5 bases). Germline V gives CDR1 LNHDA, CDR2 SQIVND (reference sequence). V was clipped by 3 bases and J by 0 bases, with 11 bases between them. This CDR3 region has 16 residues. The DNA of the CDR3 is TGTGCCAGTAGTATCGGGGCCTTTGCAACTAATGAAAAACTGTTTTTT. Protein sequence: CASSIGAFATNEKLFF.

The rearrangement joins TRBV5-6 to TRBJ2-3; TRBD1 matches at 9 bases. Germline V lookup: CDR1 SGHDT, CDR2 YYEEEE. The CDR3 loop spans 16 amino acids. The V segment lost 2 bases and the J segment 2 bases; nucleotides outside the gene matches: 6. The CDR3 DNA reads as TGTGCCAGCAGCTTATTCGGGACAGGGTTCACAGATACGCAGTATTTT. It encodes CASSLFGTGFTDTQYF.

The V call is TRBV25-1, the J call TRBJ1-2; a weak D match, TRBD1 (5 bases). Trimming cost V 2 bases and J 1 base, with 17 bases left between them. Germline CDR1 and CDR2: MGHDK and SYGVNS. The CDR3 totals 17 residues. CDR3 in amino acids: CASSEAGTEALNYGYTF. The CDR3 bases are TGTGCCAGCAGTGAAGCCGGGACTGAAGCTCTTAACTATGGCTACACCTTC.

DNA of the CDR3: TGCAGCGTTAACGGTCGTTTCGGTGAAAAACTGTTTTTT. Protein: CSVNGRFGEKLFF. This chain joins TRBV29-1 and TRBJ1-4, with D unresolved. Germline CDR1 reads SQVTM; CDR2 reads ANQGSEA. V lost 5 bases and J 7 bases, leaving 14 bases between the germline ends. This CDR3 is 13 amino acids long. The full variable domain, with the rest looked up from reference TRBV29-1 and TRBJ1-4, is SAVISQKPSRDICQRGTSLTIQCQVDSQVTMMFWYRQQPGQSLTLIATANQGSEATYESGFVIDKFPISRPNLTFSTLTVSNMSPEDSSIYLCSVNGRFGEKLFFGSGTQLSVL.

This clone occurred a few times. The genes are TRBV6-4 and TRBJ1-1, with D perhaps TRBD1 (5 bases). From germline, CDR1 is MRHNA and CDR2 SNTAGT. This CDR3 contains 15 residues. Trimming removed 6 bases from V and 0 bases from J, with 14 bases in between. As DNA, the CDR3 is TGTGCCAGCAGGGCAGAGGAGGGGATGAACACTGAAGCTTTCTTT. Its protein is CASRAEEGMNTEAFF.

The chain has TRBV29-1 and TRBJ2-3; 12 nucleotides agree with TRBD2. The trim removed 6 bases at V and 5 bases at J, leaving 6 bases unmatched. This CDR3 is built from 14 residues. Looked up from germline, CDR1 is SQVTM and CDR2 is ANQGSEA. The CDR3, as DNA: TGCAGCGTAGCTAGCGGGGGGGGACGAGATACGCAGTATTTT. Translation gives CSVASGGGRDTQYF.